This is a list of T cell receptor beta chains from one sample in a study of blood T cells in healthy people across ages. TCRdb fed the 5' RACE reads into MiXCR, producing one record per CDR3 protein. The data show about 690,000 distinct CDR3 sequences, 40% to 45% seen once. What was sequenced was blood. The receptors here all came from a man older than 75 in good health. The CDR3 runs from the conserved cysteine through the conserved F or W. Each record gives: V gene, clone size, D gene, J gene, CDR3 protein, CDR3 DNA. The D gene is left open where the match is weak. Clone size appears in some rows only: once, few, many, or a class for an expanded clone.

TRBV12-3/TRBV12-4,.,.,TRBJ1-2,CASGATGPYGYTF,TGTGCCAGCGGTGCCACAGGGCCCTATGGCTACACCTTC
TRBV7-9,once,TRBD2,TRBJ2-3,CASSITPYAGGPVGTDTQYF,TGTGCCAGCAGCATAACCCCATACGCGGGGGGCCCCGTGGGGACAGATACGCAGTATTTT
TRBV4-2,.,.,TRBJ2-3,CASKGTQYF,TGTGCCAGCAAGGGTACGCAGTATTTT
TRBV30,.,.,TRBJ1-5,CAWRAGDADNQPQHF,TGTGCCTGGAGGGCCGGGGACGCCGACAATCAGCCCCAGCATTTT
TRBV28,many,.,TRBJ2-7,CASTTVTYEQYF,TGTGCCAGCACCACGGTGACCTACGAGCAGTACTTC
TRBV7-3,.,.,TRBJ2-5,CASSISLDEQYF,TGTGCCAGCAGCATAAGCCTCGATGAGCAGTACTTC
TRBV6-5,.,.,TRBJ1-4,CASSYGQISNGKLFF,TGTGCCAGCAGTTACGGACAGATTTCTAATGGAAAACTGTTTTTT
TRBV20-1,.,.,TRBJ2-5,CSARDLGGKETQYF,TGCAGTGCTAGAGACTTGGGCGGGAAAGAGACCCAGTACTTC
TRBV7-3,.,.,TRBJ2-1,CASSSLTVDEQFF,TGTGCCAGCAGCTCCTTAACGGTCGATGAGCAGTTCTTC
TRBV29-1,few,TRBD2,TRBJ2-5,CSVEAWEGETQYF,TGCAGCGTTGAAGCGTGGGAGGGGGAGACCCAGTACTTC
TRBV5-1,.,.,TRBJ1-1,CASMAGNMNTEAFF,TGCGCCAGCATGGCAGGGAACATGAACACTGAAGCTTTCTTT
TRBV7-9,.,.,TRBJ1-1,CASSRGTSGTEAFF,TGTGCCAGCAGCCGGGGGACATCCGGCACTGAAGCTTTCTTT
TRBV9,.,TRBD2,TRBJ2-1,CASSASLAVQGREQFF,TGTGCCAGCAGCGCCTCACTAGCGGTCCAAGGGCGGGAGCAGTTCTTC
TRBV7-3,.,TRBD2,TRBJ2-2,CASSSSSGRASGELFF,TGTGCCAGCAGCTCATCTAGCGGGAGGGCCTCCGGGGAGCTGTTTTTT
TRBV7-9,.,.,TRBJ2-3,CASSHPRRTDTQYF,TGTGCCAGCAGCCATCCGAGGCGCACAGATACGCAGTATTTT
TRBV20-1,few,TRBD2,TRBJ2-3,CSARPNGGGPYTQYF,TGCAGTGCTAGACCGAACGGGGGAGGGCCTTATACGCAGTATTTT
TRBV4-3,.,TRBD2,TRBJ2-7,CASSQDPTSGGGEQYF,TGCGCCAGCAGCCAAGATCCCACTAGCGGGGGGGGCGAGCAGTACTTC
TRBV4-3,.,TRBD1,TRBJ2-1,CASSQVSNRGDYNEQFF,TGCGCCAGCAGCCAAGTCTCGAACAGGGGCGACTACAATGAGCAGTTCTTC
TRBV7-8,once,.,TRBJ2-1,CASSLDGESSYNEQFF,TGTGCCAGCAGCTTAGACGGGGAAAGCTCCTACAATGAGCAGTTCTTC
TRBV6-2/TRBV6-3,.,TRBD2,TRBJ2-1,CASKDGRAINEQFF,TGTGCCAGCAAGGACGGGAGGGCCATCAATGAGCAGTTCTTC
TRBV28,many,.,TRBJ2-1,CASSVSGVQSNEQFF,TGTGCCAGCAGTGTTTCGGGAGTACAGTCGAATGAGCAGTTCTTC
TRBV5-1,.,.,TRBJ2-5,CASSLAGKPQETQYF,TGCGCCAGCAGCTTGGCGGGGAAACCCCAAGAGACCCAGTACTTC
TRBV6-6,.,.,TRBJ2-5,CASSYKDSVKTQYF,TGTGCCAGCAGTTATAAAGACAGTGTGAAGACCCAGTACTTC
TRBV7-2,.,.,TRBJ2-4,CASSVDGLAKNIQYF,TGTGCCAGCAGCGTTGACGGATTAGCCAAAAACATTCAGTACTTC
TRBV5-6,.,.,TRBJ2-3,CASSLWLAVSDTQYF,TGTGCCAGCAGCTTATGGCTAGCTGTTTCCGATACGCAGTATTTT
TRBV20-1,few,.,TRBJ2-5,CSATLGRETQYF,TGCAGTGCTACCCTAGGCAGAGAGACCCAGTACTTC
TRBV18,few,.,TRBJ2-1,CASSDFNNEQFF,TGTGCCAGCTCAGACTTTAACAATGAGCAGTTCTTC
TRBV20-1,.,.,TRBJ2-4,CSAGHSGWGIQYF,TGCAGTGCCGGACACAGCGGGTGGGGCATTCAGTACTTC
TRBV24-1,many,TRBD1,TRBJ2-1,CATSDPTQGGNEQFF,TGTGCCACCAGTGATCCCACACAGGGGGGCAATGAGCAGTTCTTC
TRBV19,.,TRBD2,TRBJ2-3,CASSRRTSGGSTDTQYF,TGTGCCAGTAGTCGACGGACTAGCGGGGGAAGCACAGATACGCAGTATTTT
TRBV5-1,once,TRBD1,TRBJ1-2,CASSPKGQTFDGYTF,TGCGCCAGCAGCCCGAAGGGACAGACATTCGATGGCTACACCTTC
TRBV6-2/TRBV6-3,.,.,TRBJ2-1,CASSYTGNEQFF,TGTGCCAGCAGTTACACTGGCAATGAGCAGTTCTTC
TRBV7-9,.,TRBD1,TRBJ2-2,CASSCGTGSTGELFF,TGTGCCAGCAGCTGCGGGACAGGGAGCACCGGGGAGCTGTTTTTT
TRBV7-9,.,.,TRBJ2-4,CASSFLGAGAKNIQYF,TGTGCCAGCAGCTTCTTGGGAGCGGGAGCCAAAAACATTCAGTACTTC
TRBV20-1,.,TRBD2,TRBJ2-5,CSASRREGWHPQQETQYF,TGCAGTGCTAGTCGGCGGGAGGGTTGGCATCCCCAACAAGAGACCCAGTACTTC
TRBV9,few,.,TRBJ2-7,CASSVGHGGTYEQYF,TGTGCCAGCAGCGTAGGACACGGAGGGACCTACGAGCAGTACTTC
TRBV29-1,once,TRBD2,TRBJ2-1,CSVATSGGEQFF,TGCAGCGTGGCGACTAGCGGGGGTGAGCAGTTCTTC
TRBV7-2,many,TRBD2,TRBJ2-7,CASSSRRGGRYEQYF,TGTGCCAGCAGCTCCCGACGGGGGGGGCGGTACGAGCAGTACTTC
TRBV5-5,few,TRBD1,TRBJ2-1,CASSWGTGVYNEQFF,TGTGCCAGCAGCTGGGGGACAGGGGTCTACAATGAGCAGTTCTTC
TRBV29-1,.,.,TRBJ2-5,CSVVMSGAGAETQYF,TGCAGCGTTGTAATGAGTGGGGCAGGGGCAGAGACCCAGTACTTC
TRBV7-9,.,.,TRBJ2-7,CAIGEQTDYEQYF,TGTGCCATCGGCGAGCAGACGGACTACGAGCAGTACTTC
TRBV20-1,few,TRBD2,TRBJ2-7,CSAPKREIYEQYF,TGCAGTGCTCCTAAGCGGGAGATCTACGAGCAGTACTTC
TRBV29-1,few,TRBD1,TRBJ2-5,CSIGTGGKGPETQYF,TGCAGCATAGGGACAGGGGGCAAGGGTCCGGAGACCCAGTACTTC
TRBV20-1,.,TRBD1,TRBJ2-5,CSAFVTGGRETQYF,TGCAGTGCTTTTGTTACAGGGGGTAGAGAGACCCAGTACTTC
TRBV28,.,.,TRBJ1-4,CASTLSVPPTNEKLFF,TGTGCCAGCACCCTCTCTGTACCTCCAACTAATGAAAAACTGTTTTTT
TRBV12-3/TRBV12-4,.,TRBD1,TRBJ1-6,CASSPTGEANSPLHF,TGTGCCAGCAGTCCTACAGGGGAGGCTAATTCACCCCTCCACTTT
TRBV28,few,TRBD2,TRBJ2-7,CASSLGGFGTHEQYF,TGTGCCAGCAGCCTGGGAGGGTTCGGGACTCACGAGCAGTACTTC
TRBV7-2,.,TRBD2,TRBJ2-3,CASSSTSGKTDTQYF,TGTGCCAGCAGCTCGACTAGCGGGAAGACAGATACGCAGTATTTT
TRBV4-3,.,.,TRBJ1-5,CASSHTRMAQPQHF,TGCGCCAGCAGCCATACCAGGATGGCTCAGCCCCAGCATTTT
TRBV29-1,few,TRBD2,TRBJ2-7,CSVGRWTSGGISYEQYF,TGCAGCGTTGGGAGGTGGACTAGCGGGGGCATCTCCTACGAGCAGTACTTC
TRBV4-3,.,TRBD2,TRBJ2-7,CASSPTGGASGRYEQYF,TGCGCCAGCAGCCCCACCGGGGGGGCTAGCGGGAGATATGAGCAGTACTTC
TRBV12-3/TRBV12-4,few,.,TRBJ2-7,CASSRATGPYEQYF,TGTGCCAGCAGCCGAGCGACAGGCCCCTACGAGCAGTACTTC
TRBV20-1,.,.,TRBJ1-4,CSAVEGGTNEKLFF,TGCAGTGCGGTGGAAGGGGGAACTAATGAAAAACTGTTTTTT
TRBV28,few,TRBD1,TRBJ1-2,CASRPGQAVGYTF,TGTGCCAGCAGACCTGGACAGGCGGTAGGCTACACCTTC
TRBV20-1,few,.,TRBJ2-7,CSPKPDRDNEHSYEQYF,TGCAGCCCTAAACCCGACCGGGACAACGAGCACTCCTACGAGCAGTACTTC
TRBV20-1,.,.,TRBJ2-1,CSAPRVSMDRGSYNEQFF,TGCAGTGCCCCACGGGTATCTATGGACAGAGGCTCCTACAATGAGCAGTTCTTC
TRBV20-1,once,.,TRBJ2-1,CSAQGPRYNEQFF,TGCAGTGCACAGGGACCAAGGTACAATGAGCAGTTCTTC
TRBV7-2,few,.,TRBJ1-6,CASSLEVRVISPLHF,TGTGCCAGCAGCTTGGAGGTCAGAGTAATTTCACCCCTCCACTTT
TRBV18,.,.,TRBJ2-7,CASSPPGSRPGDEQYF,TGTGCCAGCTCACCACCGGGATCGCGACCTGGCGATGAGCAGTACTTC
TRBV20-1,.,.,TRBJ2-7,CSAPRQNSIREQYF,TGCAGTGCTCCACGACAGAACTCGATTAGGGAGCAGTACTTC